The 6 T cell receptor beta chains listed next were all sequenced from one sample in a study of graft-versus-host responses after intestinal transplantation (dated by TCRdb to the early 2020s). Libraries were prepared through the immunoSEQ multiplex PCR assay. Entries here come from immuneACCESS through TCRdb and include only in-frame sequences with V and J called. Some clones fail to appear in such tables; in the studies checked, an unresolved V gene covers under half of the shortfall, and the cause of the remainder is unknown. In this sample the table shows 20,000 to 25,000 clones, around 41% of which occur a single time. The ten largest clones take up approximately 1.6% of the sample. The time point label on this specimen signifies: cells obtained before transplantation from donor or recipient. In mixed lymphocyte reactions, around 200,000 CFSE-labeled pre-transplant responders were plated with around 200,000 irradiated violet-dye-labeled stimulators and cultured for less than 7 days.

Here the sequenced sample was alloreactive CD8+ T cells from a mixed lymphocyte reaction culture, taken before intestinal transplant. The cell subset or site label corresponds to: CFSE-low proliferating T cells sorted from roughly six-day pre-transplant mixed lymphocyte reaction (GvH or HvG direction). The receptor set was obtained from a human patient who received an intestinal transplant.

CDR3 sequence reads: CASSLAGSYEQYF. For the CDR3, the DNA is TGTGCCAGCAGTCTAGCGGGGTCCTACGAGCAGTACTTC. The chain has TRBV2 and TRBJ2-7, with TRBD2 matching over 9 bases. J lost 1 base, V lost 5 bases, and 0 bases had no gene match. This CDR3 has 13 amino acids. CDR1 SNHLY and CDR2 FYNNEI come from the germline V gene.

This clone was seen a handful of times. In nucleotides, the CDR3 is TGTGCCAGCAGCTTGGGCCGCTACGAGCAGTACTTC. Amino acids: CASSLGRYEQYF. The genes are TRBV5-6 and TRBJ2-7, with D unresolved. The ends were cut back, 0 bases at V and 3 bases at J, with 4 bases in the middle. The CDR3 covers 12 residues. Germline V gene data show CDR1 as SGHDT and CDR2 as YYEEEE. Variable domain in full (rest from reference TRBV5-6 and TRBJ2-7): DAGVTQSPTHLIKTRGQQVTLRCSPKSGHDTVSWYQQALGQGPQFIFQYYEEEERQRGNFPDRFSGHQFPNYSSELNVNALLLGDSALYLCASSLGRYEQYFGPGTRLTVT.

V usage is TRBV5-1 and J usage is TRBJ2-7, with 9 nucleotides matching TRBD1. This CDR3 contains 17 residues. V lost 0 bases and J lost 1; bases outside the gene matches: 8. CDR1 is SGHRS, CDR2 YFSETQ, per germline. This CDR3 reads CASSLVSGQGRSYEQYF. CDR3 nucleotides: TGCGCCAGCAGCTTGGTATCGGGACAGGGTAGGTCCTACGAGCAGTACTTC.

The J gene is TRBJ2-7, the V gene TRBV5-4; D not resolved. Per the germline V gene, CDR1 is SGHNT and CDR2 is YYREEE (reference sequence). Trimming shortened V by 4 bases and J by 9 bases, and 17 bases separated the two germline ends. There are 13 residues in the CDR3. This chain's CDR3 is CASSGTVTMGQYF. DNA for the CDR3: TGTGCCAGCAGCGGAACCGTCACCATGGGGCAGTACTTC.

This clone was seen more than once but under ten times. The chain couples TRBV27 to TRBJ2-2, with TRBD2 matching 10 bases. The V gene end was trimmed by 6 bases and the J gene end by 1 base; junction bases not matched to a gene: 8. Per germline, CDR1 MNHEY and CDR2 SMNVEV (reference sequence). The CDR3 sequence is 17 residues long. The DNA for the CDR3 is TGTGCCAGCAGCCCCTCCTGGACTAGCGGGAACACCGGGGAGCTGTTTTTT. Amino acid sequence: CASSPSWTSGNTGELFF.

This clone was picked up a small number of times. The rearrangement uses TRBV10-3 and TRBJ2-3; 10 bases agree with TRBD2. V lost 8 bases to trimming and J lost 5 bases; unmatched junction nucleotides: 7. This CDR3 is built from 14 residues. Germline V CDR1 and CDR2: ENHRY, SYGVKD. CDR3 sequence: CAIEAGGPGDTQYF. CDR3 DNA sequence: TGTGCCATCGAAGCGGGAGGGCCGGGAGATACGCAGTATTTT.